In its sample, the clone carrying this T cell receptor (beta chain) was seen a few times. The sample originates from a study of T-cell memory formation after mild COVID-19. TCRdb reanalysed the 5' RACE reads using MiXCR and keeps one entry per CDR3 protein. This sample yields around 200,000 distinct CDR3 sequences, of which about 10% are seen a single time; around 3.3% belongs to the top ten. Trimming left V 6 bases short and J 4 bases short, with 12 bases between. The germline V gene has CDR1 LGHDT and CDR2 YNNKEL (reference sequence). This CDR3 has 13 amino acids. Sequences were obtained from PBMCs or a T cell subset sorted from them (not recorded which). This sequence originates from a young man who had mild COVID-19 (a few samples of this study predate the infection). Cell type and time point are not known. This chain uses TRBV3-1 with TRBJ2-5; TRBD2 might be the D (6 bases). The CDR3 sequence is CASRFQGGETQYF. The CDR3 coding sequence is TGTGCCAGCAGATTCCAGGGAGGAGAGACCCAGTACTTC.